The 15 T cell receptor beta chains below come from one sample, sequenced in a study of blood T cell repertoires in COVID-19. Measured with immunoSEQ multiplex PCR; TCRdb has only the in-frame clones, and not every one. The table includes under 55,000 clones, around nine tenths detected once. The sequenced sample consisted of peripheral blood. The receptors were sampled from a human donor in a cohort sampled during active COVID-19.

The chain has TRBV5-6 and TRBJ1-2, with TRBD1 matching over 11 bases. Trimming removed 4 bases from V and 8 bases from J; junction bases left unmatched: 19. The CDR3 spans 18 residues. The germline V gene encodes CDR1 SGHDT and CDR2 YYEEEE. The CDR3 sequence: CASSRKDRGRGALGGYTF. In DNA, the CDR3 is TGTGCCAGCAGCAGAAAGGACAGGGGGCGAGGGGCTCTGGGAGGCTACACCTTC.

The genes are TRBV7-2 and TRBJ1-5; perhaps TRBD1 as D (6 bases). Per germline, CDR1 SGHTA and CDR2 FQGNSA. This CDR3 contains 14 residues. The V gene lost 5 bases and the J gene lost 7 bases, with 15 bases spanning the gap. The CDR3 loop is CASSARAGEQPQHF. In DNA, the CDR3 is TGTGCCAGCAGCGCAAGGGCAGGGGAACAGCCCCAGCATTTT.

The rearrangement joins TRBV29-1 to TRBJ2-7, with D uncertain. CDR1 SQVTM and CDR2 ANQGSEA come from the germline V gene. This CDR3 contains 14 residues. V was shortened by 4 bases and J by 0 bases, with 13 bases between the two germline ends. The CDR3 nucleotides read TGCAGCGTTGCTTGGTTTACCAGCTCCTACGAGCAGTACTTC. Residues: CSVAWFTSSYEQYF.

V is TRBV2 and J is TRBJ1-2; 8 bases are a match to TRBD1. J lost 5 bases, V lost 6 bases, and 11 bases had no gene match. This CDR3 contains 15 residues. Germline V gives CDR1 SNHLY, CDR2 FYNNEI. The CDR3 is CASSDRGPMLYGYTF. DNA for the CDR3: TGTGCCAGCAGCGACAGGGGACCCATGCTGTATGGCTACACCTTC.

The J gene is TRBJ2-2, the V gene TRBV4-3; TRBD1 matches at 8 bases. Germline CDR1 and CDR2: LGHNA and YSLEER. Trimming cost V 3 bases and J 5 bases; bases outside gene matches: 5. There are 15 residues in the CDR3. The CDR3 reads CASSQDRASTGELFF. CDR3 in DNA: TGCGCCAGCAGCCAGGACAGGGCGTCAACCGGGGAGCTGTTTTTT.

V gene TRBV5-4 combines with J gene TRBJ1-6, with 7 bases fitting TRBD1. The length of the CDR3 is 15 residues. Looked up from germline, CDR1 is SGHNT and CDR2 is YYREEE (reference sequence). The J segment lost 6 bases and the V segment lost 2 bases, leaving 5 bases of the junction unmatched. The CDR3 loop is CASSFGGGSNSPLHF. DNA for the CDR3: TGTGCCAGCAGCTTCGGAGGGGGCTCTAATTCACCCCTCCACTTT.

This sequence joins TRBV27 and TRBJ2-1, with D possibly matching TRBD2 (5 bases). CDR1 and CDR2 from the germline V gene are MNHEY and SMNVEV (reference sequence). Trimming removed 6 bases at V and 9 bases at J, with 15 bases between. This CDR3 is built from 13 residues. The CDR3 DNA reads TGTGCCAGCAGCAAGACTACCGGGGTTGAGCAGTTCTTC. Amino acid sequence: CASSKTTGVEQFF.

The chain is built from TRBV11-3 and TRBJ2-1; no clear D. Trimming left V 8 bases short and J 3 bases short, with 11 bases between. This CDR3 is 13 amino acids long. Germline V gene sequence: CDR1 SGHNT, CDR2 YENEEA. The CDR3 here is CASRPRVYNEQFF. As DNA, the CDR3 is TGTGCCAGCCGGCCCCGGGTCTACAATGAGCAGTTCTTC.

CDR3: CASSLGTGVATEAFF. CDR3 in DNA: TGTGCCAGCAGTTTAGGGACAGGGGTGGCCACTGAAGCTTTCTTT. The chain is built from TRBV27 and TRBJ1-1, with 10 bases fitting TRBD1. CDR3 length equals 15 residues. The germline gives CDR1 MNHEY, CDR2 SMNVEV (reference sequence). The junction had 4 bases not matched to a gene; V was cut back by 2 bases and J by 4 bases.

The gene calls are TRBV10-2 and TRBJ2-7; TRBD1 matches at 10 bases. The germline CDR1 and CDR2 sequences are WSHSY and SAAADI. The trim removed 4 bases at V and 6 bases at J, leaving 0 bases unmatched. This CDR3 has 12 residues. CDR3 amino acids: CASSGTGGEQYF. DNA for the CDR3: TGCGCCAGCAGTGGGACAGGGGGCGAGCAGTACTTC.

This clone is a singleton in its sample. The rearrangement uses TRBV5-4 and TRBJ2-5, with 11 positions matching TRBD2. Germline values: CDR1 SGHNT, CDR2 YYREEE (reference sequence). The trim removed 2 bases at V and 4 bases at J, leaving 10 bases unmatched. This CDR3 has 17 amino acids. The CDR3 is CASSLRSSGGLGETQYF. The DNA for the CDR3 is TGTGCCAGCAGCTTACGGTCTAGCGGGGGGCTAGGAGAGACCCAGTACTTC.

V is TRBV14 and J is TRBJ1-1, with D perhaps matching TRBD1 (6 bases). V lost 2 bases to trimming and J lost 1 base, with 11 bases between them. The CDR3 covers 15 residues. Germline V lookup: CDR1 SGHDN, CDR2 FVKESK. CDR3: CASSQPGGRNTEAFF. CDR3 coding DNA: TGTGCCAGCAGCCAACCGGGGGGCAGGAACACTGAAGCTTTCTTT.

This rearrangement joins TRBV19 to TRBJ1-5; 8 bases line up with TRBD1. There are 13 residues in the CDR3. The V gene end was trimmed by 5 bases and the J gene end by 4 bases; junction bases not matched to a gene: 1. Looked up from germline, CDR1 is LNHDA and CDR2 is SQIVND (reference sequence). The CDR3 region has the DNA TGTGCCAGTAGTCGACAGGGGAATCAGCCCCAGCATTTT. Translated: CASSRQGNQPQHF.

This chain joins TRBV6-5 and TRBJ1-5, with 8 bases that match TRBD1. The CDR3 sequence is 14 residues long. In germline, CDR1 is MNHEY, CDR2 SVGAGI. V was clipped by 7 bases and J by 7 bases; unmatched bases: 9. The chain's CDR3 is CASNGQGSRQPQHF. CDR3 in DNA: TGTGCCAGCAATGGACAGGGCTCGAGGCAGCCCCAGCATTTT.

Note on this clone: This CDR3 is also generated by other DNA sequences in the sample. The chain joins TRBV7-8 to TRBJ2-5; the match to TRBD2 covers 12 bases. Germline assignment: CDR1 SGHVS and CDR2 FQNEAQ. The junction had 4 bases not matched to a gene; V was cut back by 4 bases and J by 1 base. CDR3 length: 16 residues. This chain's CDR3 is CASSSQTSGGQETQYF. For the CDR3, the DNA is TGTGCCAGCAGCTCGCAGACTAGCGGGGGCCAAGAGACCCAGTACTTC.